The source of this T cell receptor (beta chain) is a study of blood T cells in healthy people across ages. Findings and caveats of the study: Higher diversity, along with more naive CD4+ cells, distinguished long-lived donors from aged donors.

The authors ran a second PCR of roughly 7 to 11 cycles using a sample-barcoded 5' primer and a J-beta primer mix. TCRdb used MiXCR to reprocess the 5' RACE reads, holding one entry per CDR3 protein. The sample records hundreds of thousands of distinct CDR3 sequences, roughly three fifths being singletons. CDR3 size: 13 residues. Germline CDR1 and CDR2: DFQATT and SNEGSKA (reference sequence). Trimming shortened V by 3 bases and J by 3 bases, and 8 bases separated the two germline ends. Points on this clonotype: What it binds is unknown.

The chain couples TRBV20-1 to TRBJ2-2; the D is unclear. This sequence was found in a man in his forties in good health. The sequenced sample consisted of blood. CDR3 sequence reads: CSARTIYTGELFF. DNA for the CDR3: TGCAGTGCTAGGACGATTTACACCGGGGAGCTGTTTTTT.